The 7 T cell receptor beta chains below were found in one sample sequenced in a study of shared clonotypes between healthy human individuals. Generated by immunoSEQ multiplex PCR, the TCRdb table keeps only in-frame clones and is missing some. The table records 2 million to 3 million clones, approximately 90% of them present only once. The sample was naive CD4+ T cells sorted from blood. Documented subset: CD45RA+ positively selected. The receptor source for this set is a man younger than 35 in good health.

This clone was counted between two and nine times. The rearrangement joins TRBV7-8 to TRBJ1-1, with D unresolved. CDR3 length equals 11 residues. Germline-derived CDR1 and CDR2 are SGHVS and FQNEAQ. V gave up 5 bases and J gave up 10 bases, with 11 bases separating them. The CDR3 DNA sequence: TGTGCCAGCAGCCCTCGGGAGGCAGCTTTCTTT. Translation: CASSPREAAFF. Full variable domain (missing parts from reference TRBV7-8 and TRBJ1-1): GAGVSQSPRYKVAKRGQDVALRCDPISGHVSLFWYQQALGQGPEFLTYFQNEAQLDKSGLPSDRFFAERPEGSVSTLKIQRTQQEDSAVYLCASSPREAAFFGQGTRLTVV.

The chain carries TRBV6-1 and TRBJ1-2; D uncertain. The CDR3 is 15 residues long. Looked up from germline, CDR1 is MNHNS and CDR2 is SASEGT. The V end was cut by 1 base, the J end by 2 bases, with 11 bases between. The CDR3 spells CASSEGIAANYGYTF. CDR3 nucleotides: TGTGCCAGCAGTGAAGGCATTGCAGCGAACTATGGCTACACCTTC.

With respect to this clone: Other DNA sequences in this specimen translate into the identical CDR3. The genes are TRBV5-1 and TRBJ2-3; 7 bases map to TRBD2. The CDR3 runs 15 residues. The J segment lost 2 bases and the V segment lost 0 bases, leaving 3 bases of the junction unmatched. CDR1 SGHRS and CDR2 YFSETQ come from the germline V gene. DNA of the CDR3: TGCGCCAGCAGCTTGGAAGCGGGAACCACAGATACGCAGTATTTT. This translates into CASSLEAGTTDTQYF.

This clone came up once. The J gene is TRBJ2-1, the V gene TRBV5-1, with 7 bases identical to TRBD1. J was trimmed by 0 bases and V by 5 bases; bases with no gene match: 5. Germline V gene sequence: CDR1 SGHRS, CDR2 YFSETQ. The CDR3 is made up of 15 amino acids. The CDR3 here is CASRGTAGSYNEQFF. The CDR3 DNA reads TGCGCCAGCAGGGGGACAGCCGGCTCCTACAATGAGCAGTTCTTC.

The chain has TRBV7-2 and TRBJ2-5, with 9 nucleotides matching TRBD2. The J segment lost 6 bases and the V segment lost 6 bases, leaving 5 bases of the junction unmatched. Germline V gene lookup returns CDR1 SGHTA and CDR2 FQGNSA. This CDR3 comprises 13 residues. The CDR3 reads CASSSGLAKTQYF. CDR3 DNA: TGTGCCAGCAGTTCAGGACTAGCGAAGACCCAGTACTTC.

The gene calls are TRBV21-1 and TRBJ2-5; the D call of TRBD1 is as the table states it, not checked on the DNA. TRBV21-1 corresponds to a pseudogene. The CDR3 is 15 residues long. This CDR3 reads CASSKLDRHQETQYF. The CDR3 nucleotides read TGTGCCAGCAGCAAATTAGACAGGCACCAAGAGACCCAGTACTTC.

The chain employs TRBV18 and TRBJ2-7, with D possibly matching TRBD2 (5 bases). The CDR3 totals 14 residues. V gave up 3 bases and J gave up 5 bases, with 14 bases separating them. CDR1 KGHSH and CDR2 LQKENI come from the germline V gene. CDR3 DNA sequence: TGTGCCAGCTCACCCCGGGAAAGAGTCCACGAGCAGTACTTC. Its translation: CASSPRERVHEQYF.